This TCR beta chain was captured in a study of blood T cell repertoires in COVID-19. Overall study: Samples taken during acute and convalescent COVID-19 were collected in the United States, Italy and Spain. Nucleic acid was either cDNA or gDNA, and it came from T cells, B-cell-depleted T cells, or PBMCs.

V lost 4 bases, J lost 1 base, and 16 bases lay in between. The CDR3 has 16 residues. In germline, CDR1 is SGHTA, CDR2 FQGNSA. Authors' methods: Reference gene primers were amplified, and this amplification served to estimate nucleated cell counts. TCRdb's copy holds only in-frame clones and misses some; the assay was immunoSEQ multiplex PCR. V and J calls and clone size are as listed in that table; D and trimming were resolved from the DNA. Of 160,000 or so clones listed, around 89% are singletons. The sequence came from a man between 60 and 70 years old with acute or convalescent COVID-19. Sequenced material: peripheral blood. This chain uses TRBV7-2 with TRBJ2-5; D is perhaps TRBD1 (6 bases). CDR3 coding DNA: TGTGCCAGCAGCTGGGGCGACAGGCCGACCCAAGAGACCCAGTACTTC. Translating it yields CASSWGDRPTQETQYF.